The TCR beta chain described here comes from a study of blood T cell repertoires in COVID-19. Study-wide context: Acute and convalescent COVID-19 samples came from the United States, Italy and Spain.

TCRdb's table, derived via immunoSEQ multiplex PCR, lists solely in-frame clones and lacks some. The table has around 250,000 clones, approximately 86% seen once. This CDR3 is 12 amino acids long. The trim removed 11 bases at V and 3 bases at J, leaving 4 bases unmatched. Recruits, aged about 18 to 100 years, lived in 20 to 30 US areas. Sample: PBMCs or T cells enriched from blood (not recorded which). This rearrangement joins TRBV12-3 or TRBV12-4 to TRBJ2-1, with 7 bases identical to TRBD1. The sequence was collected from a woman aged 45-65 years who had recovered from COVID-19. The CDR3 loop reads CAGQGDYNEQFF. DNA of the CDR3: TGTGCCGGGCAGGGGGACTACAATGAGCAGTTCTTC.